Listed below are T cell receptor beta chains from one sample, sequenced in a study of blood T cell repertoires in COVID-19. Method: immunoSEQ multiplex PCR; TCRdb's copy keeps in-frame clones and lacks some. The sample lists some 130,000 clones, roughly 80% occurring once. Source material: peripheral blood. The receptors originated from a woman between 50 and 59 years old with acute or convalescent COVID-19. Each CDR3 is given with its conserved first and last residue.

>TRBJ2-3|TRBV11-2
CASSHTSAGTDTQYF
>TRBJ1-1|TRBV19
CASSLGAGKAEAFF
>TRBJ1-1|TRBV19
CASSLRTGKSTEAFF
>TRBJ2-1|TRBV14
CASSHDRDSEQFF
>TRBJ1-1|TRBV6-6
CASSLTGGNTEAFF
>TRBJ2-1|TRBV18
CASSPEDRGRLDEQFF
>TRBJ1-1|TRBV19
CASSRDSWLTNTEAFF
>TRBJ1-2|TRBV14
CASSQNIQGNYGYTF
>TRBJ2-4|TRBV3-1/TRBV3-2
CASSQVLGVLAGGTKNIQYF
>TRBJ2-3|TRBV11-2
CASSLEEGLAGAIRADTQYF
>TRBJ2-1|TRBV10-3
CAISAGGGAPGNNEQFF
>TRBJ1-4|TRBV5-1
CASSLQGSTNEKLFF
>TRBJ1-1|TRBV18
CASSPRTGMVSEAFF
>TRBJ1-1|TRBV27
CASSLDETFLNTEAFF
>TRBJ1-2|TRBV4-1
CASSQGEQGAGSGYTF
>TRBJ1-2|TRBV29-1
CSARTGRGYGYTF
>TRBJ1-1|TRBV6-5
CASSYSRGGNTEAFF
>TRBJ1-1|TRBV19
CASSIVAASFGAFF
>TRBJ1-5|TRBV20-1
CSASRENQPQHF
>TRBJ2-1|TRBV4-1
CASSPYPPYDLAGVSNEQFF
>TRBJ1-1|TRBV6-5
CASRGTGGMNTEAFF
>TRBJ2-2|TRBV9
CASTIGGAGELFF
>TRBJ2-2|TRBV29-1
CSVGGDTGELFF